The rows below give T cell receptor beta chains drawn from one sample of a study of blood T cell repertoires in COVID-19. Some clones are missing from TCRdb's copy, which holds only in-frame ones; the method was immunoSEQ multiplex PCR. This sample yields more than 300,000 clones, of which roughly 90% are seen a single time; 3.9% belongs to the top ten. The material sequenced was PBMCs or T cells enriched from blood (not recorded which). The receptors come from a woman in her twenties or thirties who had been exposed to COVID-19. The CDR3 runs from the conserved cysteine through the conserved F or W.

v_call cdr3_aa
TRBV27 CASSSIGNEKLFF
TRBV6-4 CASSEDYLRVAANNEQFF
TRBV7-9 CASSFHRDSGEKLFF
TRBV5-4 CASSLLAGASGLFF
TRBV4-3 CASSHGTGQAWAGGNTIYF
TRBV11-2 CASSPRRVLYSNYGYTF
TRBV6-2/TRBV6-3 CASSYSLFPGHTQETQYF
TRBV23-1 CASSQQGQPQETQYF
TRBV18 CASSPVESIGTEAFF
TRBV7-2 CASSLYGGSNQPQHF
TRBV18 CASSPPRGTSGEIDTQYF
TRBV12-3/TRBV12-4 CASSLAGRYGYTF
TRBV7-9 CASSLPRHEAFF
TRBV4-1 CASSQYEGYPNEQYF
TRBV6-5 CASSYSPPHGYTF